One and the same sample provided the 29 T cell receptor beta chains below, sequenced in a study of identical twins. TCRdb re-analysed the 5' RACE reads in MiXCR, keeping a single row per CDR3 protein. The sample consists of some 320,000 distinct CDR3 sequences, 12% of them appearing once. The data also belong to a second study, concerning yellow fever vaccine responses in identical twins.

Source material: CD8+ T cells sorted from blood. These receptors all come from a woman in her late teens or twenties in good health.

The chain links TRBV29-1 to TRBJ1-1, with 9 bases aligning to TRBD1. Germline CDR1 and CDR2: SQVTM and ANQGSEA. This CDR3 region has 10 residues. Trimming removed 6 bases from V and 10 bases from J; junction bases left unmatched: 3. The DNA of the CDR3 is TGCAGCGTAGTGACAGGGGGAGCTTTCTTT. Its translation: CSVVTGGAFF.

This clonotype was counted a few times. The chain joins TRBV12-3 or TRBV12-4 to TRBJ2-1; 12 bases agree with TRBD2. This CDR3 region has 15 residues. Trimming at V came to 6 bases and at J to 7 bases, leaving 7 bases not matched to a gene. CDR3 in amino acids: CASSFTSGRFNEQFF. CDR3 DNA sequence: TGTGCCAGCAGCTTTACTAGCGGGAGGTTTAATGAGCAGTTCTTC.

J is TRBJ2-7 and V is TRBV7-9; D is ambiguous. CDR1 and CDR2 from the germline V gene are SEHNR and FQNEAQ (reference sequence). The CDR3 has 12 amino acids. With 5 bases removed from V and 2 bases from J, the gap between germline ends came to 7 bases. The CDR3 DNA sequence: TGTGCCAGCAGCCCCAATGCCTACGAGCAGTACGTC. This sequence encodes CASSPNAYEQYV.

The V and J genes are TRBV25-1 and TRBJ2-3; D might be TRBD1 (6 bases). CDR1 is MGHDK and CDR2 is SYGVNS in the germline V gene. CDR3 size: 13 residues. Trimming stripped 9 bases from V and 2 bases from J, with 12 bases between. The CDR3 is CARLRTDTDTQYF. In DNA, the CDR3 is TGTGCCAGGCTCCGGACAGACACAGATACGCAGTATTTT.

This clonotype came up a few times. The chain employs TRBV12-3 or TRBV12-4 and TRBJ2-1, with a possible D match to TRBD2 (5 bases). The CDR3 runs 16 residues. V was trimmed by 3 bases and J by 8 bases, leaving 20 bases between them. The DNA for the CDR3 is TGTGCCAGCAGTTTTGTATTGACTATACCTTGGGATGAGCAGTTCTTC. This gives the protein CASSFVLTIPWDEQFF.

This chain links TRBV7-9 with TRBJ2-7; TRBD2 matches 8 bases. With V trimmed by 6 bases and J by 3 bases, 10 bases remained unmatched. Germline assignment: CDR1 SEHNR and CDR2 FQNEAQ (reference sequence). CDR3 length: 15 amino acids. The chain's CDR3 is CASRSNSGNVYEQYF. In DNA, the CDR3 is TGTGCCAGCAGGTCAAATAGCGGGAATGTCTACGAGCAGTACTTC.

The CDR3 bases are TGTGCCAGCAGCCAAGATCGGGGACTAGCGGTACGACGTCCTAGCACAGATACGCAGTATTTT. Translating it yields CASSQDRGLAVRRPSTDTQYF. The chain links TRBV4-2 to TRBJ2-3, with 11 bases aligning to TRBD2. CDR3 size: 21 residues. With V trimmed by 0 bases and J by 0 bases, 14 bases remained unmatched. The germline V gene encodes CDR1 LGHNA and CDR2 YNFKEQ.

V usage is TRBV12-3 or TRBV12-4 and J usage is TRBJ2-2, with a possible D match to TRBD1 (6 bases). V lost 2 bases, J lost 0 bases, and 10 bases lay in between. There are 16 residues in the CDR3. DNA for the CDR3: TGTGCCAGCAGTTTAACTCGACAGGCGAACACCGGGGAGCTGTTTTTT. Its translation: CASSLTRQANTGELFF.

The V gene is TRBV20-1, the J gene TRBJ2-1, with 11 positions matching TRBD2. CDR1 is DFQATT and CDR2 is SNEGSKA in the germline V gene (reference sequence). The ends lost 6 bases at V and 2 bases at J; junction bases unmatched: 6. The CDR3 consists of 15 residues. The CDR3 bases are TGCAGTGCCACCCGACTAGCGGGAACCTACAATGAGCAGTTCTTC. Translated, it gives CSATRLAGTYNEQFF.

This clonotype was detected many times. The rearrangement links TRBV4-2 to TRBJ2-5; D tentatively fits TRBD1 or TRBD2 (5 bases each). The germline V and J ends were trimmed by 0 bases and 9 bases, with 20 bases remaining between them. CDR1 and CDR2 from the germline V gene are LGHNA and YNFKEQ. The CDR3 length is 16 residues. CDR3 nucleotide sequence: TGTGCCAGCAGCCAAGAGGGGACCGGGGTTTGGGCGTCCCAGTACTTC. It is translated as CASSQEGTGVWASQYF.

This clonotype was seen ten or more times. The rearrangement joins TRBV4-1 to TRBJ2-3; D ambiguous. CDR3 size: 15 residues. With 1 base removed from V and 0 bases from J, the gap between germline ends came to 8 bases. CDR1 MGHRA and CDR2 YSYEKL come from the germline V gene. CDR3 region: CASSQASPSTDTQYF. The CDR3 DNA reads TGCGCCAGCAGCCAAGCTTCCCCAAGCACAGATACGCAGTATTTT.

This clonotype was detected a few times. The chain couples TRBV7-9 to TRBJ1-1; D is ambiguous. Trimming took off 1 base at V and 8 bases at J, with 20 bases between the two ends. Germline loops: CDR1 SEHNR, CDR2 FQNEAQ (reference sequence). CDR3 length: 16 residues. The CDR3 loop is CASSLDPVFGPEEAFF. CDR3 DNA: TGTGCCAGCAGCTTAGACCCAGTGTTTGGGCCAGAAGAAGCTTTCTTT.

This clonotype was counted at least ten times. This rearrangement joins TRBV7-8 to TRBJ2-1; 7 nucleotides match TRBD2. CDR1 and CDR2 (germline): SGHVS, FQNEAQ. This CDR3 is built from 14 residues. Trimming removed 5 bases from V and 5 bases from J; junction bases left unmatched: 6. This CDR3 is CASSPLLADNEQFF. The CDR3 DNA sequence: TGTGCCAGCAGCCCCCTCCTAGCGGACAATGAGCAGTTCTTC.

This clonotype was recorded many times. The V and J genes are TRBV4-1 and TRBJ1-1; maybe TRBD1 (5 bases). Per the germline V gene, CDR1 is MGHRA and CDR2 is YSYEKL. V dropped 1 base and J dropped 3 bases, with 12 bases sitting between them. The CDR3 consists of 15 residues. CDR3 nucleotides: TGCGCCAGCAGCCAAGGTGGGAGAGGGGACACTGAAGCTTTCTTT. Translating gives CASSQGGRGDTEAFF.

This chain connects TRBV7-8 to TRBJ2-3; TRBD2 matches 11 bases. Trimming cost V 0 bases and J 3 bases; bases outside gene matches: 8. This CDR3 comprises 18 residues. The germline CDR1 and CDR2 sequences are SGHVS and FQNEAQ. The CDR3 bases are TGTGCCAGCAGCTTAGCGGTGTCAACTAGCGGGAGTACAGATACGCAGTATTTT. Translation: CASSLAVSTSGSTDTQYF.

V and J are TRBV7-9 and TRBJ2-1; 11 bases line up with TRBD1. V gave up 4 bases and J gave up 8 bases; unmatched junction bases: 4. Germline lookup yields CDR1 SEHNR and CDR2 FQNEAQ (reference sequence). This CDR3 is built from 14 residues. CDR3 sequence reads: CASSYGQGADEQFF. The DNA of the CDR3 is TGTGCCAGCAGCTACGGACAGGGGGCCGATGAGCAGTTCTTC.

This clonotype occurred a few times. The chain has TRBV5-6 and TRBJ2-1; the match to TRBD2 covers 7 bases. The CDR3 has 12 residues. The J segment lost 8 bases and the V segment lost 4 bases, leaving 3 bases of the junction unmatched. Germline V gene data show CDR1 as SGHDT and CDR2 as YYEEEE. Here the CDR3 reads CASSVGRYEQFF. For the CDR3, the DNA is TGTGCCAGCAGCGTCGGGAGGTATGAGCAGTTCTTC.

Ten or more counts support this clonotype. The chain links TRBV7-8 to TRBJ2-1, with 9 bases identical to TRBD2. J gave up 3 bases and V 1 base, and 4 bases lay outside the gene matches. The germline V gene has CDR1 SGHVS and CDR2 FQNEAQ. The CDR3 is 16 amino acids. The CDR3 region has the DNA TGTGCCAGCAGCTTAGGTCGTAGCGGGAGCTACAATGAGCAGTTCTTC. Translated: CASSLGRSGSYNEQFF. The whole variable domain, remainder taken from reference TRBV7-8 and TRBJ2-1, is GAGVSQSPRYKVAKRGQDVALRCDPISGHVSLFWYQQALGQGPEFLTYFQNEAQLDKSGLPSDRFFAERPEGSVSTLKIQRTQQEDSAVYLCASSLGRSGSYNEQFFGPGTRLTVL.

DNA for the CDR3: TGCAGTGCCCGGCCGGGCCAGTACTTC. Encoded protein: CSARPGQYF. The chain joins TRBV20-1 to TRBJ2-5; D is ambiguous. This CDR3 has 9 amino acids. From germline, CDR1 is DFQATT and CDR2 SNEGSKA (reference sequence). The V and J ends lost 6 bases and 10 bases respectively, with 9 bases between them.

There are a few counts of this clonotype. The chain combines TRBV27 with TRBJ1-5; no firm D call. The germline CDR1 and CDR2 sequences are MNHEY and SMNVEV (reference sequence). CDR3 size: 14 residues. The V end was cut by 5 bases, the J end by 2 bases, with 10 bases between. The CDR3 DNA follows: TGTGCCAGCAGTCCCCGGTGGGGCAATCAGCCCCAGCATTTT. This sequence encodes CASSPRWGNQPQHF.

V and J are TRBV7-9 and TRBJ2-2; D gene unclear. CDR3 length equals 15 residues. Per germline, CDR1 SEHNR and CDR2 FQNEAQ (reference sequence). V lost 5 bases and J 0 bases, leaving 10 bases between the germline ends. Here the CDR3 reads CASSPRSANTGELFF. Here the CDR3 DNA reads TGTGCCAGCAGCCCCAGGTCTGCGAACACCGGGGAGCTGTTTTTT.

The V gene is TRBV6-2 or TRBV6-3, the J gene TRBJ2-7, with D possibly TRBD2 on 6 matching bases. With 4 bases removed from V and 4 bases from J, the gap between germline ends came to 14 bases. CDR3 size: 14 residues. In germline, CDR1 is MNHEY, CDR2 SVGEGT. The CDR3 here is CASSSRDSVYEQYF. The CDR3 bases are TGTGCCAGCAGTTCACGGGACTCGGTATACGAGCAGTACTTC.

The chain has TRBV11-2 and TRBJ2-7, with a weak D call TRBD1 (6 bases). Germline V gives CDR1 SGHAT, CDR2 FQNNGV. The CDR3 loop spans 15 amino acids. V gave up 8 bases and J gave up 0 bases, with 17 bases separating them. CDR3 nucleotide sequence: TGTGCCAGCCTCTCTGGGCAGGGGAACTCCTACGAGCAGTACTTC. This encodes CASLSGQGNSYEQYF.

This clonotype was counted many times. This chain links TRBV12-3 or TRBV12-4 with TRBJ2-2; D is ambiguous. V was clipped by 5 bases and J by 8 bases, with 9 bases between them. The CDR3 is made up of 12 amino acids. The CDR3 nucleotides are TGTGCCAGCAGTCCCGAGTTTGGGGAGCTGTTTTTT. Encoded protein: CASSPEFGELFF.

This clonotype was observed a few times. The chain combines TRBV5-6 with TRBJ2-7; no reliable D call. This CDR3 comprises 15 residues. Trimming removed 0 bases from V and 6 bases from J, with 16 bases in between. Germline CDR1 and CDR2: SGHDT and YYEEEE. The CDR3 DNA reads TGTGCCAGCAGCTTGGTGTGGCTAGTGCCTCGCGAGCAGTACTTC. It yields the protein CASSLVWLVPREQYF.

This clonotype was picked up a small number of times. The chain links TRBV7-6 to TRBJ1-2, with TRBD1 as a possible D gene (6 bases). V was clipped by 0 bases and J by 5 bases, with 13 bases between them. The CDR3 loop spans 15 amino acids. Per the germline V gene, CDR1 is SGHVS and CDR2 is FNYEAQ. The chain's CDR3 is CASSLAVGAGYGYTF. CDR3 DNA: TGTGCCAGCAGCTTAGCTGTGGGGGCTGGGTATGGCTACACCTTC.

The J gene is TRBJ2-7, the V gene TRBV5-5; D is unclear. The germline V gene has CDR1 SGHKS and CDR2 YYEKEE (reference sequence). The V gene lost 3 bases and the J gene lost 2 bases, with 3 bases spanning the gap. This CDR3 comprises 11 residues. In nucleotides, the CDR3 is TGTGCCAGCAGCTGGGCCTACGAGCAGTACTTC. It encodes CASSWAYEQYF. The complete variable domain, with remaining parts taken from reference TRBV5-5 and TRBJ2-7, reads DAGVTQSPTHLIKTRGQQVTLRCSPISGHKSVSWYQQVLGQGPQFIFQYYEKEERGRGNFPDRFSARQFPNYSSELNVNALLLGDSALYLCASSWAYEQYFGPGTRLTVT.

This clonotype occurred a few times. The genes are TRBV28 and TRBJ2-3; D is uncertain. Deletions cut 4 bases from V and 0 bases from J, with 5 bases between. CDR1 is MDHEN and CDR2 is SYDVKM in the germline V gene. The CDR3 extends over 13 amino acids. CDR3 DNA: TGTGCCAGCAGTTGGTCTAGCACAGATACGCAGTATTTT. Translating it yields CASSWSSTDTQYF.

This clonotype was counted many times. The chain joins TRBV29-1 to TRBJ2-1; the D call may be TRBD1 or TRBD2 (6 bases each). CDR3 length equals 12 residues. CDR1 is SQVTM and CDR2 is ANQGSEA in the germline V gene. Trimming took 4 bases from V and 10 from J, leaving 14 bases between them. The CDR3 reads CSVVEQGGEQFF. The CDR3 DNA sequence: TGCAGCGTTGTGGAACAGGGAGGCGAGCAGTTCTTC.